The rows below give T cell receptor beta chains drawn from one sample of a study of blood T cell repertoires in COVID-19. Sequenced by immunoSEQ multiplex PCR; TCRdb stores in-frame clones only, minus some. This table holds around 400,000 clones, 70% to 90% found once. The sequenced material came from peripheral blood. All receptors come from a man aged 40-50 years with acute or convalescent COVID-19. Both conserved end residues are part of each CDR3. The D gene is left open where the match is weak. Expanded clones are given a class, and other clones once, few, many or no size at all.

abundance: -; v_gene: TRBV4-2; d_gene: TRBD1; j_gene: TRBJ1-2; CDR3aa: CASSQDPRTGGGYTF; CDR3nt: TGTGCCAGCAGCCAAGATCCCCGGACAGGGGGAGGCTACACCTTC
abundance: -; v_gene: TRBV7-2; d_gene: -; j_gene: TRBJ1-3; CDR3aa: CASSFSTTSGNTIYF; CDR3nt: TGTGCCAGCAGCTTTTCCACTACCTCTGGAAACACCATATATTTT
abundance: -; v_gene: TRBV19; d_gene: TRBD2; j_gene: TRBJ2-2; CDR3aa: CASSQNGAGAMNTGELFF; CDR3nt: TGTGCCAGTAGTCAGAACGGAGCGGGGGCTATGAACACCGGGGAGCTGTTTTTT
abundance: -; v_gene: TRBV6-5; d_gene: TRBD1; j_gene: TRBJ1-3; CDR3aa: CASSRDRESGNTIYF; CDR3nt: TGTGCCAGCAGCAGGGACAGGGAGTCTGGAAACACCATATATTTT
abundance: -; v_gene: TRBV6-6; d_gene: -; j_gene: TRBJ1-1; CDR3aa: CASRVQGNTEAFF; CDR3nt: TGTGCCAGCAGGGTACAGGGAAACACTGAAGCTTTCTTT
abundance: -; v_gene: TRBV6-2/TRBV6-3; d_gene: -; j_gene: TRBJ2-2; CDR3aa: CASSYLRTGWMSGELFF; CDR3nt: TGTGCCAGCAGTTACCTCCGGACGGGGTGGATGAGCGGGGAGCTGTTTTTT
abundance: -; v_gene: TRBV27; d_gene: -; j_gene: TRBJ1-2; CDR3aa: CASSSIPPSKGYTF; CDR3nt: TGTGCCAGCAGTTCGATTCCCCCAAGCAAAGGCTACACCTTC
abundance: -; v_gene: TRBV11-1; d_gene: -; j_gene: TRBJ2-1; CDR3aa: CASSVRGARNEQFF; CDR3nt: TGTGCCAGCAGCGTCCGGGGGGCCCGGAATGAGCAGTTCTTC
abundance: once; v_gene: TRBV14; d_gene: -; j_gene: TRBJ1-1; CDR3aa: CASSPWANTEAFF; CDR3nt: TGTGCCAGCAGCCCGTGGGCGAACACTGAAGCTTTCTTT
abundance: -; v_gene: TRBV4-2; d_gene: TRBD2; j_gene: TRBJ2-1; CDR3aa: CASSQDPTGGYEQFF; CDR3nt: TGTGCCAGCAGCCAAGACCCAACCGGGGGGTATGAGCAGTTCTTC
abundance: -; v_gene: TRBV7-3; d_gene: -; j_gene: TRBJ1-1; CDR3aa: CASSLMGATEAFF; CDR3nt: TGTGCCAGCAGCTTAATGGGGGCTACTGAAGCTTTCTTT
abundance: -; v_gene: TRBV28; d_gene: TRBD1; j_gene: TRBJ1-6; CDR3aa: CASSSGQGDSPLHF; CDR3nt: TGTGCCAGCAGTTCGGGACAGGGTGATTCACCCCTCCACTTT
abundance: -; v_gene: TRBV19; d_gene: -; j_gene: TRBJ2-7; CDR3aa: CASTRDIGDYEQYF; CDR3nt: TGTGCCAGTACCAGGGACATCGGGGACTACGAGCAGTACTTC
abundance: many; v_gene: TRBV27; d_gene: TRBD2; j_gene: TRBJ2-2; CDR3aa: CASRRGSRNTGELFF; CDR3nt: TGTGCCAGCCGGCGGGGGAGCAGGAACACCGGGGAGCTGTTTTTT
abundance: -; v_gene: TRBV19; d_gene: -; j_gene: TRBJ1-3; CDR3aa: CATSQSGGSNTIYF; CDR3nt: TGTGCCACCTCCCAGAGCGGTGGCTCTAACACCATATATTTT
abundance: -; v_gene: TRBV5-1; d_gene: -; j_gene: TRBJ2-1; CDR3aa: CASSSTRVSYNEQFF; CDR3nt: TGCGCCAGCAGCAGTACTAGAGTCTCCTACAATGAGCAGTTCTTC
abundance: -; v_gene: TRBV6-6; d_gene: TRBD1; j_gene: TRBJ1-2; CDR3aa: CASSLAGGWGYTF; CDR3nt: TGTGCCAGCAGTCTAGCAGGGGGCTGGGGCTACACCTTC
abundance: -; v_gene: TRBV9; d_gene: -; j_gene: TRBJ2-1; CDR3aa: CASSPRPDTNEQFF; CDR3nt: TGTGCCAGCAGCCCCCGGCCTGACACCAATGAGCAGTTCTTC
abundance: few; v_gene: TRBV7-9; d_gene: TRBD1; j_gene: TRBJ1-6; CDR3aa: CASSRDRTGAPLHF; CDR3nt: TGTGCCAGCAGCCGGGACAGGACTGGCGCACCCCTCCACTTT
abundance: -; v_gene: TRBV28; d_gene: TRBD2; j_gene: TRBJ2-5; CDR3aa: CASSSAVGAGDLQETQYF; CDR3nt: TGTGCCAGCAGTTCCGCTGTTGGTGCGGGAGACCTACAAGAGACCCAGTACTTC
abundance: -; v_gene: TRBV29-1; d_gene: TRBD2; j_gene: TRBJ2-1; CDR3aa: CSVEGPVLGGRFDEQFF; CDR3nt: TGCAGCGTTGAAGGCCCCGTTCTGGGCGGGAGGTTTGATGAGCAGTTCTTC
abundance: once; v_gene: TRBV16; d_gene: -; j_gene: TRBJ2-7; CDR3aa: CASSQYRYEQYF; CDR3nt: TGTGCCAGCAGCCAATATAGATACGAGCAGTACTTC
abundance: -; v_gene: TRBV7-9; d_gene: -; j_gene: TRBJ2-5; CDR3aa: CASSLFGGAQETQYF; CDR3nt: TGTGCCAGCAGCTTATTTGGCGGGGCCCAAGAGACCCAGTACTTC
abundance: -; v_gene: TRBV19; d_gene: -; j_gene: TRBJ2-7; CDR3aa: CASSMSQRYEQYF; CDR3nt: TGTGCCAGTAGTATGAGCCAACGGTACGAGCAGTACTTC
abundance: once; v_gene: TRBV3-1/TRBV3-2; d_gene: -; j_gene: TRBJ1-6; CDR3aa: CASSPWRQLSYNSPLHF; CDR3nt: TGTGCCAGCAGTCCGTGGCGGCAACTCTCCTATAATTCACCCCTCCACTTT
abundance: few; v_gene: TRBV9; d_gene: TRBD2; j_gene: TRBJ2-1; CDR3aa: CASSSGLAGGSSYNEQFF; CDR3nt: TGTGCCAGCAGCTCGGGACTAGCGGGAGGTAGTTCCTACAATGAGCAGTTCTTC
abundance: -; v_gene: TRBV11-2; d_gene: TRBD2; j_gene: TRBJ2-1; CDR3aa: CASSLRLAGENEQFF; CDR3nt: TGTGCCAGCAGCTTAAGACTAGCGGGAGAGAATGAGCAGTTCTTC
abundance: -; v_gene: TRBV6-5; d_gene: TRBD1; j_gene: TRBJ1-6; CDR3aa: CASTLTGNSSPLHF; CDR3nt: TGTGCCAGTACACTGACAGGGAATAGTTCACCCCTCCACTTT
abundance: -; v_gene: TRBV6-4; d_gene: TRBD2; j_gene: TRBJ2-5; CDR3aa: CASSRTSGAQETQYF; CDR3nt: TGTGCCAGCAGTCGGACTAGCGGGGCCCAAGAGACCCAGTACTTC
abundance: -; v_gene: TRBV28; d_gene: TRBD1; j_gene: TRBJ1-2; CDR3aa: CASSMTGANYGYTF; CDR3nt: TGTGCCAGCAGTATGACAGGGGCAAACTATGGCTACACCTTC
abundance: -; v_gene: TRBV7-8; d_gene: TRBD1; j_gene: TRBJ2-2; CDR3aa: CASSLARQGKPGELFF; CDR3nt: TGTGCCAGCAGCTTAGCCCGACAGGGGAAACCCGGGGAGCTGTTTTTT
abundance: -; v_gene: TRBV4-2; d_gene: -; j_gene: TRBJ2-1; CDR3aa: CASSRLQPGEGGNEQFF; CDR3nt: TGTGCCAGCAGCCGCCTCCAGCCAGGGGAAGGTGGCAATGAGCAGTTCTTC
abundance: once; v_gene: TRBV29-1; d_gene: TRBD1; j_gene: TRBJ1-2; CDR3aa: CSVGTGGDYGYTF; CDR3nt: TGCAGCGTGGGGACAGGGGGAGACTATGGCTACACCTTC
abundance: -; v_gene: TRBV5-1; d_gene: -; j_gene: TRBJ1-4; CDR3aa: CASSDPTVGGDNEKLFF; CDR3nt: TGCGCCAGCAGCGACCCGACAGTGGGAGGGGATAATGAAAAACTGTTTTTT
abundance: -; v_gene: TRBV28; d_gene: -; j_gene: TRBJ1-5; CDR3aa: CASSFRANQPQHF; CDR3nt: TGTGCCAGCAGTTTCAGGGCCAACCAGCCCCAGCATTTT
abundance: -; v_gene: TRBV30; d_gene: -; j_gene: TRBJ1-2; CDR3aa: CAWSPSGTPYGYTF; CDR3nt: TGTGCCTGGAGTCCAAGCGGGACACCGTATGGCTACACCTTC
abundance: -; v_gene: TRBV9; d_gene: TRBD2; j_gene: TRBJ2-3; CDR3aa: CASSLAGGGPSTDTQYF; CDR3nt: TGTGCCAGCAGCTTGGCTGGCGGGGGGCCTAGCACAGATACGCAGTATTTT
abundance: -; v_gene: TRBV18; d_gene: -; j_gene: TRBJ1-2; CDR3aa: CASSPTEPNYGYTF; CDR3nt: TGTGCCAGCTCACCAACAGAACCGAACTATGGCTACACCTTC
abundance: -; v_gene: TRBV9; d_gene: -; j_gene: TRBJ2-7; CDR3aa: CASSVGAGYYEQYF; CDR3nt: TGTGCCAGCAGCGTAGGCGCAGGATACTACGAGCAGTACTTC
abundance: -; v_gene: TRBV28; d_gene: -; j_gene: TRBJ2-1; CDR3aa: CASSFGALDEQFF; CDR3nt: TGTGCCAGCAGTTTTGGAGCGCTCGATGAGCAGTTCTTC
abundance: once; v_gene: TRBV7-3; d_gene: -; j_gene: TRBJ1-2; CDR3aa: CASSLDSNYGYTF; CDR3nt: TGTGCCAGCAGCTTAGACAGCAACTATGGCTACACCTTC
abundance: -; v_gene: TRBV2; d_gene: -; j_gene: TRBJ1-2; CDR3aa: CASSEWGGSLDGYTF; CDR3nt: TGTGCCAGCAGTGAATGGGGGGGATCACTGGATGGCTACACCTTC
abundance: -; v_gene: TRBV19; d_gene: -; j_gene: TRBJ1-6; CDR3aa: CASSIMFRGQVDSPLHF; CDR3nt: TGTGCCAGTAGTATTATGTTTCGCGGGCAGGTGGATTCACCCCTCCACTTT
abundance: -; v_gene: TRBV9; d_gene: -; j_gene: TRBJ2-7; CDR3aa: CASSVAGGGYEQYF; CDR3nt: TGTGCCAGCAGCGTAGCAGGGGGAGGCTACGAGCAGTACTTC
abundance: -; v_gene: TRBV7-2; d_gene: TRBD2; j_gene: TRBJ2-1; CDR3aa: CASTPDSGRGNEQFF; CDR3nt: TGTGCCAGCACCCCAGATAGCGGGAGGGGAAATGAGCAGTTCTTC
abundance: -; v_gene: TRBV30; d_gene: -; j_gene: TRBJ1-1; CDR3aa: CAWSPLNGAFF; CDR3nt: TGTGCCTGGAGTCCCCTAAACGGGGCTTTCTTT
abundance: -; v_gene: TRBV4-2; d_gene: TRBD2; j_gene: TRBJ2-1; CDR3aa: CASSQDDQGAGGSYNEQFF; CDR3nt: TGTGCCAGCAGCCAAGACGATCAAGGAGCGGGGGGTTCCTACAATGAGCAGTTCTTC